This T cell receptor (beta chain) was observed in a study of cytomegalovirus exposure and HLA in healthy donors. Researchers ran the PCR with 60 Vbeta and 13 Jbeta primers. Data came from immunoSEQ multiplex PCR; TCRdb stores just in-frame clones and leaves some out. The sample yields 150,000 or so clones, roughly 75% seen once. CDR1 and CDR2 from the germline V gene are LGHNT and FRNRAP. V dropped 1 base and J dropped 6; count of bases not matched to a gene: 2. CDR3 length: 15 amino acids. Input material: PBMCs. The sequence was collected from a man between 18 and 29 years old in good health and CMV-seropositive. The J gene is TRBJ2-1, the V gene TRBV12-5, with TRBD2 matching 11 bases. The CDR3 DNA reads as TGTGCTAGTGGTTTGGGGGGGACTAGCGGCAATGAGCAGTTCTTC. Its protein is CASGLGGTSGNEQFF.